What follows are 23 T cell receptor beta chains derived from one specimen sequenced in a study of T cells in Graves' hyperthyroidism and ophthalmopathy. The source material, RNA transcripts, was used to amplify TCR beta CDR3 regions. TCR CDR3 regions were first amplified by RT-PCR with HTBI primers. Via MiXCR, TCRdb re-called the multiplex PCR reads, giving one row per CDR3 protein. The table has roughly 720,000 distinct CDR3 sequences, about 18% seen once. The sample was blood. These receptors all stem from a man aged 50-59 years with Graves' hyperthyroidism.

The table lists this clonotype with many counts. The chain recombines TRBV11-2 with TRBJ2-4, with TRBD2 identical over 8 bases. CDR3 length equals 13 residues. Germline CDR1 reads SGHAT; CDR2 reads FQNNGV. J lost 6 bases, V lost 5 bases, and 3 bases had no gene match. CDR3 protein: CASSPSGRNIQYF. CDR3 DNA sequence: TGTGCCAGCAGCCCTAGCGGGCGAAACATTCAGTACTTC.

As to this clonotype: A much bigger clone sits one base away, suggesting this may be a read error. The J gene is TRBJ2-7, the V gene TRBV5-1, with D tentatively TRBD1 (5 bases). The CDR3 length is 14 residues. V was pared by 3 bases and J by 5 bases, with 15 bases between. Germline lookup yields CDR1 SGHRS and CDR2 YFSETQ. This chain's CDR3 is CASSSTVGRDEQYF. CDR3 sequence (DNA): TGCGCCAGCAGCTCGACAGTCGGAAGGGACGAGCAGTACTTC.

This clonotype was seen a few times. In nucleotides, the CDR3 is TGTGCCAGCTCACCGATGGTTGCAACTAATGAAAAACTGTTTTTT. Translation gives CASSPMVATNEKLFF. The chain joins TRBV18 to TRBJ1-4; no definite D call. Between the trimmed V and J ends, which lost 3 bases and 0 bases, there was a span of 8 bases. CDR1 and CDR2 (germline): KGHSH, LQKENI. The CDR3 runs to 15 residues. Variable domain in full (rest from reference TRBV18 and TRBJ1-4): NAGVMQNPRHLVRRRGQEARLRCSPMKGHSHVYWYRQLPEEGLKFMVYLQKENIIDESGMPKERFSAEFPKEGPSILRIQQVVRGDSAAYFCASSPMVATNEKLFFGSGTQLSVL.

This clonotype came up many times. V gene TRBV29-1 combines with J gene TRBJ1-1; 7 bases align to TRBD1. Germline-derived CDR1 and CDR2 are SQVTM and ANQGSEA. Trimming removed 7 bases from V and 1 base from J; junction bases left unmatched: 6. CDR3 length: 13 residues. The CDR3 nucleotides read TGCAGCGCCACGGGACAGCCGAACACTGAAGCTTTCTTT. It codes for CSATGQPNTEAFF.

The V and J genes are TRBV19 and TRBJ2-2, with D possibly matching TRBD1 (6 bases). Germline CDR1 is LNHDA and CDR2 is SQIVND (reference sequence). The CDR3 contains 14 residues. V gave up 3 bases and J gave up 3 bases, with 8 bases separating them. CDR3 protein: CASSMNRDTGELFF. CDR3 nucleotide sequence: TGTGCCAGTAGTATGAACAGGGACACCGGGGAGCTGTTTTTT.

The chain recombines TRBV5-6 with TRBJ1-2; D uncertain. Germline values: CDR1 SGHDT, CDR2 YYEEEE. The V end lost 0 bases, the J end lost 10 bases, and 7 bases lay between the germline ends. CDR3 length: 11 amino acids. The CDR3 nucleotides read TGTGCCAGCAGCTTGGGTGGATTCTACACCTTC. Its protein product is CASSLGGFYTF.

This clonotype showed up just a few times. The chain recombines TRBV6-1 with TRBJ2-7, with TRBD2 matching 8 bases. The V and J ends lost 6 bases and 2 bases, in that order; junction bases with no gene match: 9. The CDR3 loop spans 15 amino acids. From germline, CDR1 is MNHNS and CDR2 SASEGT. CDR3 nucleotides: TGTGCCAGCAGACCTGGCCCGGGACTAGCCTACGAGCAGTACTTC. Translated, it gives CASRPGPGLAYEQYF.

The chain links TRBV28 to TRBJ2-3; D perhaps matches TRBD2 (5 bases). V shed 1 base and J shed 2 bases, with 22 bases lying between them. The CDR3 consists of 19 residues. CDR1 and CDR2 from the germline V gene are MDHEN and SYDVKM. As DNA, the CDR3 is TGTGCCAGCAGTTTATCCCTTCCAGGACTCCTAACACACACAGATACGCAGTATTTT. This codes for CASSLSLPGLLTHTDTQYF.

This clonotype was detected only a few times. The chain combines TRBV28 with TRBJ2-6; D call uncertain. This CDR3 has 16 amino acids. Trimming took off 7 bases at V and 0 bases at J, with 13 bases between the two ends. CDR1 and CDR2 (germline): MDHEN, SYDVKM. The CDR3 is CASTSRLGSGANVLTF. The DNA for the CDR3 is TGTGCCAGCACCTCTCGTTTGGGCTCTGGGGCCAACGTCCTGACTTTC.

This clonotype was picked up many times. The V and J genes are TRBV6-1 and TRBJ1-1; D is unclear. CDR1 and CDR2 (germline): MNHNS, SASEGT. V lost 7 bases and J lost 0, with 9 bases in between. The CDR3 totals 13 residues. CDR3 loop: CASIGQMNTEAFF. The CDR3 DNA is TGTGCCAGCATCGGGCAGATGAACACTGAAGCTTTCTTT.

This clonotype was counted ten times or more. The chain employs TRBV6-1 and TRBJ1-4, with D unresolved. The CDR3 has 13 amino acids. V lost 7 bases to trimming and J lost 8 bases, with 14 bases between them. The germline V gene has CDR1 MNHNS and CDR2 SASEGT. The CDR3 DNA follows: TGTGCCAGCATCGACACCTTCCGAGAAAAACTGTTTTTT. Translation gives CASIDTFREKLFF.

This clonotype was detected ten times or more. The CDR3 here is CASSTTRNTGELFF. The CDR3 coding sequence is TGTGCCAGCAGCACGACTAGGAACACCGGGGAGCTGTTTTTT. V gene TRBV28 combines with J gene TRBJ2-2; tentative D call: TRBD2 (6 bases). This CDR3 region has 14 residues. Germline loops: CDR1 MDHEN, CDR2 SYDVKM. Between the trimmed V and J ends, which lost 6 bases and 1 base, there was a span of 9 bases.

This clonotype was seen at least ten times. The chain links TRBV24-1 to TRBJ1-1; 9 nucleotides line up with TRBD1. Looked up from germline, CDR1 is KGHDR and CDR2 is SFDVKD. V trimming: 7 bases; J trimming: 4 bases; junction bases outside the gene matches: 6. The CDR3 consists of 14 residues. Here the CDR3 reads CATRPGQGSTEAFF. CDR3 in DNA: TGTGCCACCAGACCGGGACAGGGCAGCACTGAAGCTTTCTTT.

This clonotype was observed a handful of times. This rearrangement joins TRBV5-8 to TRBJ1-1; no firm D call. V lost 3 bases and J lost 4, with 10 bases in between. The CDR3 loop spans 13 amino acids. Germline CDR1 reads SGHTS; CDR2 reads YDEGEE. CDR3 DNA: TGTGCCAGCAGCTGCCCCGGGTGCACTGAAGCTTTCTTT. It yields the protein CASSCPGCTEAFF.

This clonotype was recorded at least ten times. This chain uses TRBV29-1 with TRBJ2-7; D remains ambiguous. This CDR3 spans 15 amino acids. Per the germline V gene, CDR1 is SQVTM and CDR2 is ANQGSEA. With 0 bases removed from V and 3 bases from J, the gap between germline ends came to 15 bases. CDR3 amino acids: CSVEDQRDGYYEQYF. As DNA, the CDR3 is TGCAGCGTTGAAGATCAACGTGACGGCTACTACGAGCAGTACTTC.

This clonotype was picked up a small number of times. The chain links TRBV18 to TRBJ2-2, with TRBD2 as a possible D gene (6 bases). The germline CDR1 and CDR2 sequences are KGHSH and LQKENI. Trimming cost V 4 bases and J 4 bases, with 16 bases left between them. CDR3 length equals 16 residues. The CDR3 DNA reads TGTGCCAGCTCACGAGGGGTTATCGGGAGCACCGGGGAGCTGTTTTTT. Its translation: CASSRGVIGSTGELFF. The full variable domain, with the rest looked up from reference TRBV18 and TRBJ2-2, is NAGVMQNPRHLVRRRGQEARLRCSPMKGHSHVYWYRQLPEEGLKFMVYLQKENIIDESGMPKERFSAEFPKEGPSILRIQQVVRGDSAAYFCASSRGVIGSTGELFFGEGSRLTVL.

At least ten counts were recorded for this clonotype. The V and J genes are TRBV28 and TRBJ2-3; tentative D call: TRBD2 (6 bases). V dropped 6 bases and J dropped 2 bases, with 24 bases sitting between them. Germline CDR1 MDHEN, CDR2 SYDVKM. The CDR3 totals 18 residues. The CDR3 nucleotides are TGTGCCAGCAGCCCTACTGGTATCCGGGACTTTAACACAGATACGCAGTATTTT. This sequence encodes CASSPTGIRDFNTDTQYF.

This clonotype was seen at least ten times. This chain links TRBV7-2 with TRBJ2-3; possibly TRBD2 for D (5 bases). The V end lost 5 bases, the J end lost 0 bases, and 15 bases lay between the germline ends. CDR1 is SGHTA, CDR2 FQGNSA, per germline. The CDR3 loop spans 16 amino acids. CDR3 DNA: TGTGCCAGCAGCCCTTACCTAGCCGTTAGCACAGATACGCAGTATTTT. This codes for CASSPYLAVSTDTQYF. Full variable domain (outside the CDR3, taken from reference TRBV7-2 and TRBJ2-3): GAGVSQSPSNKVTEKGKDVELRCDPISGHTALYWYRQSLGQGLEFLIYFQGNSAPDKSGLPSDRFSAERTGGSVSTLTIQRTQQEDSAVYLCASSPYLAVSTDTQYFGPGTRLTVL.

The CDR3 spells CASSQGSGPDNEQFF. CDR3 DNA sequence: TGCGCCAGCAGCCAAGGTAGCGGGCCTGATAATGAGCAGTTCTTC. The gene calls are TRBV4-3 and TRBJ2-1; 7 positions agree with TRBD2. Per the germline V gene, CDR1 is LGHNA and CDR2 is YSLEER. Trimming removed 1 base from V and 7 bases from J; junction bases left unmatched: 7. This CDR3 is 15 amino acids long.

This clonotype was seen a handful of times. The rearrangement joins TRBV7-3 to TRBJ2-1, with D unresolved. CDR3 size: 14 residues. V lost 2 bases and J 3 bases, leaving 8 bases between the germline ends. The V gene's germline CDR1 is SGHTA and CDR2 FQGTGA. The CDR3 loop reads CASSLGVDYNEQFF. The CDR3 nucleotides are TGTGCCAGCAGCTTAGGGGTCGACTACAATGAGCAGTTCTTC.

The table lists this clonotype with many counts. The V gene is TRBV11-1, the J gene TRBJ2-2, with D perhaps TRBD1 (6 bases). CDR1 SGHAT and CDR2 FQDESV come from the germline V gene (reference sequence). This CDR3 has 14 residues. V was shortened by 6 bases and J by 1 base, with 9 bases between the two germline ends. The CDR3 spells CASRRDKNTGELFF. The CDR3 DNA reads as TGTGCCAGCAGAAGGGACAAGAACACCGGGGAGCTGTTTTTT.

This clonotype was found many times. The chain couples TRBV6-2 or TRBV6-3 to TRBJ2-5; D unresolved. V was shortened by 7 bases and J by 4 bases, with 16 bases between the two germline ends. From germline, CDR1 is MNHEY and CDR2 SVGEGT. This CDR3 is built from 14 residues. The CDR3 loop reads CASTLFGPAETQYF. The CDR3 DNA follows: TGTGCCAGCACCCTCTTCGGACCAGCAGAGACCCAGTACTTC.

The chain employs TRBV4-2 and TRBJ2-5, with TRBD1 identical over 7 bases. The V and J ends lost 5 bases and 4 bases, in that order; junction bases with no gene match: 10. Germline assignment: CDR1 LGHNA and CDR2 YNFKEQ. This CDR3 region has 15 residues. The CDR3 bases are TGTGCCAGCAGCAGGGACAGTCAAGAGGTAGAGACCCAGTACTTC. Its protein product is CASSRDSQEVETQYF.